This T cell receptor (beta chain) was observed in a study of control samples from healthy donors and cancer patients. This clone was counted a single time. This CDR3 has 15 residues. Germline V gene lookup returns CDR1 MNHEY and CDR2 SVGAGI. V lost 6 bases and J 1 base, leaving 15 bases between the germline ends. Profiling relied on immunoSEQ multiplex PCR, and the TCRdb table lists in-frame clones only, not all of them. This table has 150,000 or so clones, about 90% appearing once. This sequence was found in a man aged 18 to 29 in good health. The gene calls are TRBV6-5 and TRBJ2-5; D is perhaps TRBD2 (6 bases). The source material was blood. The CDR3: CASRTSGGAQETQYF. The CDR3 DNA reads TGTGCCAGCAGGACAAGCGGAGGGGCCCAAGAGACCCAGTACTTC.